Listed here are 20 T cell receptor beta chains from one sample, sequenced in a study of cytomegalovirus exposure and HLA in healthy donors. The study ran its PCR with 60 Vbeta and 13 Jbeta primers. The protocol was immunoSEQ multiplex PCR, while the TCRdb copy is restricted to in-frame clones and leaves out a portion. This sample's table has 70,000 to 100,000 clones. The specimen was PBMCs. These receptors were obtained from a girl aged 5 to 17 in good health and CMV-seropositive.

The chain combines TRBV4-2 with TRBJ2-2, with TRBD2 matching 9 bases. This CDR3 is built from 19 residues. In germline, CDR1 is LGHNA, CDR2 YNFKEQ. Trimming at V came to 3 bases and at J to 5 bases, leaving 16 bases not matched to a gene. CDR3 in DNA: TGTGCCAGCAGCCAGGATAGGGGCGGGGGGGCATTAGAGACCGGGGAGCTGTTTTTT. This translates into CASSQDRGGGALETGELFF.

The chain combines TRBV11-1 with TRBJ1-1; the D is unclear. This CDR3 region has 12 residues. V was pared by 4 bases and J by 4 bases, with 7 bases between. CDR1 SGHAT and CDR2 FQDESV come from the germline V gene (reference sequence). CDR3: CASSWEGTEAFF. In nucleotides, the CDR3 is TGTGCCAGCAGCTGGGAGGGCACTGAAGCTTTCTTT.

The V gene is TRBV29-1, the J gene TRBJ2-4; 7 bases match TRBD1. The CDR3 consists of 13 residues. V lost 8 bases to trimming and J lost 4 bases; unmatched junction nucleotides: 8. Germline loops: CDR1 SQVTM, CDR2 ANQGSEA. This CDR3 is CSSRDSGKNIQYF. The DNA of the CDR3 is TGCAGCTCTCGGGACAGCGGTAAAAACATTCAGTACTTC.

This chain joins TRBV7-3 and TRBJ2-3, with 9 positions matching TRBD2. With 2 bases clipped from V and 2 bases from J, the junction kept 2 bases outside the gene matches. This CDR3 has 15 residues. The V gene's germline CDR1 is SGHTA and CDR2 FQGTGA. The CDR3 DNA follows: TGTGCCAGCAGCTTAGCGGGGGGGCCCACAGATACGCAGTATTTT. Translated: CASSLAGGPTDTQYF.

The chain combines TRBV10-3 with TRBJ1-1; 9 nucleotides match TRBD1. Germline-derived CDR1 and CDR2 are ENHRY and SYGVKD. The CDR3 runs 15 residues. With 2 bases clipped from V and 4 bases from J, the junction kept 5 bases outside the gene matches. CDR3 in DNA: TGTGCCATCAGTGAGAAGGACAGGGGATTCACTGAAGCTTTCTTT. Translated, it gives CAISEKDRGFTEAFF.

V and J are TRBV9 and TRBJ2-5; TRBD2 might be the D (5 bases). V shed 4 bases and J shed 7 bases, with 14 bases lying between them. CDR3 length: 13 amino acids. Germline lookup yields CDR1 SGDLS and CDR2 YYNGEE. The DNA of the CDR3 is TGTGCCAGCAGCTCCACCTCTGGAGGGACCCAGTACTTC. It yields the protein CASSSTSGGTQYF.

V gene TRBV29-1 combines with J gene TRBJ1-2, with 10 nucleotides matching TRBD1. Germline loops: CDR1 SQVTM, CDR2 ANQGSEA. V trimming: 1 base; J trimming: 2 bases; junction bases outside the gene matches: 4. The CDR3 has 15 amino acids. The CDR3 loop is CSVEGDRGLNYGYTF. The DNA of the CDR3 is TGCAGCGTTGAAGGAGACAGGGGGCTAAACTATGGCTACACCTTC.

This chain connects TRBV6-6 to TRBJ1-4; the match to TRBD1 covers 9 bases. J lost 4 bases, V lost 9 bases, and 9 bases had no gene match. This CDR3 region has 15 residues. The germline V gene encodes CDR1 MNHNY and CDR2 SVGAGI (reference sequence). The CDR3 nucleotides read TGTGCCAGTTCCCTGACAGGGGGTGATAATGAAAAACTGTTTTTT. Protein sequence: CASSLTGGDNEKLFF.

The chain uses TRBV10-2 and TRBJ2-1; maybe TRBD2 (7 bases). With 4 bases removed from V and 4 bases from J, the gap between germline ends came to 14 bases. The CDR3 contains 15 residues. CDR1 WSHSY and CDR2 SAAADI come from the germline V gene. The CDR3 region has the DNA TGCGCCAGCAGTGCGGTGGGGGGGGCTTACAATGAGCAGTTCTTC. This gives the protein CASSAVGGAYNEQFF.

The chain has TRBV19 and TRBJ2-1; 7 positions match TRBD2. This CDR3 spans 14 amino acids. Germline assignment: CDR1 LNHDA and CDR2 SQIVND (reference sequence). V was pared by 2 bases and J by 6 bases, with 4 bases of the junction left unmatched. The DNA for the CDR3 is TGTGCCAGTAGTATACAGGGAGGGGTCAATGAGCAGTTCTTC. Encoded protein: CASSIQGGVNEQFF.

This chain links TRBV6-1 with TRBJ2-7; possible D gene TRBD2, 6 bases. Per the germline V gene, CDR1 is MNHNS and CDR2 is SASEGT. This CDR3 is built from 15 residues. Trimming stripped 4 bases from V and 2 bases from J, with 15 bases between. DNA of the CDR3: TGTGCCAGCAGTGTTCTCTTGGCGGGGACCTACGAGCAGTACGTC. Amino acid sequence: CASSVLLAGTYEQYV.

V and J are TRBV6-6 and TRBJ2-1; 7 bases are a match to TRBD1. The CDR3 has 13 residues. J was trimmed by 10 bases and V by 2 bases; bases with no gene match: 5. The germline CDR1 and CDR2 sequences are MNHNY and SVGAGI (reference sequence). Here the CDR3 reads CASSYRTGGEQFF. In DNA form, the CDR3 reads TGTGCCAGCAGTTACAGGACAGGTGGCGAGCAGTTCTTC.

V is TRBV6-6 and J is TRBJ1-6; D might be TRBD1 (5 bases). CDR3 length: 13 residues. The germline V and J ends were trimmed by 10 bases and 9 bases, with 16 bases remaining between them. Germline loops: CDR1 MNHNY, CDR2 SVGAGI (reference sequence). DNA of the CDR3: TGTGCCACCCACCCAGGGTCCGGTTCACCCCTCCACTTT. Its protein product is CATHPGSGSPLHF.

The CDR3 nucleotides read TGTGCCTGGAGTGTGCCAGGAGGCTCCTACAATGAGCAGTTCTTC. Translating it yields CAWSVPGGSYNEQFF. The V call is TRBV30, the J call TRBJ2-1; tentatively, D is TRBD2 (5 bases). CDR1 is GTSNPN, CDR2 SVGIG, per germline (reference sequence). Trimming stripped 0 bases from V and 0 bases from J, with 9 bases between. This CDR3 is built from 15 residues.

J is TRBJ2-7 and V is TRBV18; 9 bases are a match to TRBD1. Germline lookup yields CDR1 KGHSH and CDR2 LQKENI. V was pared by 4 bases and J by 2 bases, with 3 bases of the junction left unmatched. CDR3 length: 14 amino acids. The CDR3 sequence is CASSQGQGTYEQYF. DNA of the CDR3: TGTGCCAGCTCACAAGGACAGGGGACCTACGAGCAGTACTTC.

The chain recombines TRBV13 with TRBJ2-6, with TRBD1 matching over 7 bases. There are 16 residues in the CDR3. Germline trimming cut 4 bases from V and 0 bases from J; bases unmatched to any gene: 3. The V gene's germline CDR1 is PRHDT and CDR2 FYEKMQ (reference sequence). CDR3 nucleotide sequence: TGTGCCAGCAGCTGGGGACAGAGCTCTGGGGCCAACGTCCTGACTTTC. Translation: CASSWGQSSGANVLTF.

J is TRBJ2-2 and V is TRBV14; a weak D match, TRBD1 (5 bases). Trimming took 4 bases from V and 1 from J, leaving 10 bases between them. The CDR3 consists of 15 residues. Per germline, CDR1 SGHDN and CDR2 FVKESK. The CDR3 region is CASSLLTVNTGELFF. The DNA of the CDR3 is TGTGCCAGCAGCCTATTGACAGTGAACACCGGGGAGCTGTTTTTT.

This chain uses TRBV11-2 with TRBJ1-2; D is uncertain. Germline CDR1 SGHAT, CDR2 FQNNGV. Deletions cut 5 bases from V and 4 bases from J, with 11 bases between. The CDR3 extends over 13 amino acids. CDR3 nucleotides: TGTGCCAGCAGCGTCGACGGAGGCTATGGCTACACCTTC. Its protein product is CASSVDGGYGYTF.

The rearrangement links TRBV11-2 to TRBJ1-1, with D perhaps matching TRBD1 (5 bases). V lost 2 bases to trimming and J lost 6 bases, with 10 bases between them. CDR1 SGHAT and CDR2 FQNNGV come from the germline V gene. CDR3 size: 13 residues. The CDR3: CASSLSTVAEAFF. DNA for the CDR3: TGTGCCAGCAGCTTATCGACAGTCGCTGAAGCTTTCTTT.

The rearrangement joins TRBV15 to TRBJ1-6; D is unclear. V shed 5 bases and J shed 7 bases, with 6 bases lying between them. CDR3 length equals 12 residues. Germline V lookup: CDR1 LNHNV, CDR2 YYDKDF (reference sequence). CDR3 in DNA: TGTGCCACCAGCGCGGAGAATTCACCCCTCCACTTT. Translation: CATSAENSPLHF.